The next 10 T cell receptor beta chains were all read from a single sample in a study of PD-1 blockade in classical Hodgkin lymphoma (dated by TCRdb to the early 2020s). Taken with the paper, the label for time point translates to: cycle 1 day 1 (C1D1), immediately before nivolumab initiation. Relapse after autologous stem cell transplantation had occurred in all trial patients, and cohorts A, B and C were distinguished by prior brentuximab vedotin exposure. Libraries came from the immunoSEQ multiplex PCR assay. The clones in this table, taken by TCRdb from immuneACCESS, are in-frame only. Not every clone is retained; where verified, under half of the shortfall comes from an unresolved V gene, and the cause of the rest is unknown. The sample table records tens of thousands of clones; 85% to 95% of these occur just once. The leading ten clones occupy around 8.5% of the sample. Sample: peripheral blood mononuclear cells (PBMCs), taken at baseline. The source of these receptors is a human donor with classical Hodgkin lymphoma.

In this sample, this clone is medium-sized. The rearrangement joins TRBV11-1 to TRBJ2-7; possible D gene TRBD1, 6 bases. The CDR3 extends over 14 amino acids. Germline CDR1 reads SGHAT; CDR2 reads FQDESV (reference sequence). The V end lost 8 bases, the J end lost 3 bases, and 17 bases lay between the germline ends. The DNA for the CDR3 is TGTGCCAGCTCTGAGGACCCAGGGGACTACGAGCAGTACTTC. Translating gives CASSEDPGDYEQYF.

The chain links TRBV25-1 to TRBJ2-1; TRBD2 matches 8 bases. J lost 0 bases, V lost 6 bases, and 4 bases had no gene match. The CDR3 covers 15 residues. Germline-derived CDR1 and CDR2 are MGHDK and SYGVNS. Here the CDR3 reads CASSTSGVSYNEQFF. CDR3 coding DNA: TGTGCCAGCAGCACTAGCGGAGTCTCCTACAATGAGCAGTTCTTC. Full variable domain (remainder filled in from reference TRBV25-1 and TRBJ2-1): EADIYQTPRYLVIGTGKKITLECSQTMGHDKMYWYQQDPGMELHLIHYSYGVNSTEKGDLSSESTVSRIRTEHFPLTLESARPSHTSQYLCASSTSGVSYNEQFFGPGTRLTVL.

The chain uses TRBV29-1 and TRBJ2-3; D tentatively fits TRBD1 or TRBD2 (5 bases each). The germline CDR1 and CDR2 sequences are SQVTM and ANQGSEA. V was cut by 6 bases and J by 6 bases, with 19 bases left in between. The CDR3 runs 14 residues. In DNA form, the CDR3 reads TGCAGCGTCCCTCCCCGGACGGGACGGGATACGCAGTATTTT. Its translation is CSVPPRTGRDTQYF.

The chain is built from TRBV19 and TRBJ1-2; unclear D gene. Germline assignment: CDR1 LNHDA and CDR2 SQIVND (reference sequence). V was cut by 5 bases and J by 1 base, with 11 bases left in between. The CDR3 covers 14 residues. The CDR3 sequence is CASSSVTVNYGYTF. The CDR3 DNA is TGTGCCAGTAGTTCAGTAACAGTTAACTATGGCTACACCTTC.

The J gene is TRBJ1-6, the V gene TRBV9; maybe TRBD1 (6 bases). The CDR3 has 17 amino acids. The germline V gene encodes CDR1 SGDLS and CDR2 YYNGEE. The V end was cut by 3 bases, the J end by 6 bases, with 19 bases between. CDR3 DNA: TGTGCCAGCAGCGACGGACAGTGGGGTTCTAGTAATTCACCCCTCCACTTT. This encodes CASSDGQWGSSNSPLHF.

This clone was observed once. The CDR3 coding sequence is TGTGCCACCAGCAGAGATCGGGCGGATGGCTACACCTTC. Its protein is CATSRDRADGYTF. J is TRBJ1-2 and V is TRBV15, with D uncertain. Germline V gene data show CDR1 as LNHNV and CDR2 as YYDKDF (reference sequence). There are 13 residues in the CDR3. V shed 0 bases and J shed 6 bases, with 8 bases lying between them.

Here the CDR3 DNA reads TGTGCCAGCAGCAGGGGTTATGGCTACACCTTC. It encodes CASSRGYGYTF. The V call is TRBV25-1, the J call TRBJ1-2; D may be TRBD1 (6 bases). In germline, CDR1 is MGHDK, CDR2 SYGVNS. CDR3 length equals 11 residues. The V and J ends lost 6 bases and 5 bases respectively, with 7 bases between them.

This chain uses TRBV5-1 with TRBJ2-3; 10 positions agree with TRBD2. Germline CDR1 is SGHRS and CDR2 is YFSETQ. J gave up 0 bases and V 4 bases, and 5 bases lay outside the gene matches. The CDR3 contains 16 residues. This CDR3 reads CASSELAGVSTDTQYF. The DNA of the CDR3 is TGCGCCAGCAGCGAGCTAGCGGGAGTAAGCACAGATACGCAGTATTTT. Using reference TRBV5-1 and TRBJ2-3 for the parts outside the CDR3, the full variable domain is KAGVTQTPRYLIKTRGQQVTLSCSPISGHRSVSWYQQTPGQGLQFLFEYFSETQRNKGNFPGRFSGRQFSNSRSEMNVSTLELGDSALYLCASSELAGVSTDTQYFGPGTRLTVL.

V usage is TRBV6-5 and J usage is TRBJ1-4; maybe TRBD1 (6 bases). In germline, CDR1 is MNHEY, CDR2 SVGAGI. CDR3 length: 15 residues. The ends were cut back, 5 bases at V and 6 bases at J, with 16 bases in the middle. The CDR3 DNA follows: TGTGCCAGCAGTCAAGACATGGGGGGCTATGAAAAACTGTTTTTT. Translation: CASSQDMGGYEKLFF.

In nucleotides, the CDR3 is TGTGCCAGCAGCGACTTAGCGGGGGGCTACGAGCAGTACTTC. Translating gives CASSDLAGGYEQYF. The chain links TRBV27 to TRBJ2-7; TRBD2 aligns across 10 bases. CDR1 is MNHEY, CDR2 SMNVEV, per germline (reference sequence). The junction had 5 bases not matched to a gene; V was cut back by 6 bases and J by 3 bases. The CDR3 has 14 amino acids.